This is a list of T cell receptor beta chains from one sample in a study of CD8+ T cells in alopecia areata. Method: immunoSEQ multiplex PCR; TCRdb's copy keeps in-frame clones and lacks some. This table has approximately 210,000 clones, approximately 67% appearing once. This sample comprised CD4+ T cells sorted from blood, obtained between weeks 43 and 45, from a patient treated with tofacitinib. The receptors were sampled from a human donor with alopecia areata. Both conserved end residues are part of each CDR3. The order of the fields is D gene, clone size, V gene, J gene, CDR3 DNA, CDR3 protein. D genes are given only for firm matches. Size is omitted from some rows. Given values are once, few, many or a class for expanded clones.

>-|-|TRBV10-3|TRBJ1-1
TGTGCCATCAGTGGGGGGAGGTGGACTGAAGCTTTCTTT
CAISGGRWTEAFF
>-|-|TRBV15|TRBJ1-1
TGTGCCACCAGCAGAGATCTGATGAACACTGAAGCTTTCTTT
CATSRDLMNTEAFF
>-|-|TRBV5-1|TRBJ2-7
TGCGCCAGCAGCTTGGCCCCAACCCGGGCTAACTCCTACGAGCAGTACTTC
CASSLAPTRANSYEQYF
>-|-|TRBV7-9|TRBJ1-1
TGTGCCAGCAGCTTAGACAGCATGAACACTGAAGCTTTCTTT
CASSLDSMNTEAFF
>TRBD1|many|TRBV4-3|TRBJ2-7
TGCGCCAGCAGCCAAGAACCAGGGACAGGGGGACACGAGCAGTACTTC
CASSQEPGTGGHEQYF
>-|-|TRBV5-1|TRBJ2-2
TGCGCCAGCAGCTTGGACAGGACGGGCCGGGAGCTGTTTTTT
CASSLDRTGRELFF
>-|once|TRBV15|TRBJ1-6
TGTGCCACCAGCAGTGGATCCTTAGGAAGGGCCCTCCACTTT
CATSSGSLGRALHF
>-|-|TRBV30|TRBJ1-2
TGTGCCTGGAACCGAGTCTCGGGTGGCTACACCTTC
CAWNRVSGGYTF
>-|-|TRBV30|TRBJ1-2
TGTGCCTGGAGCCTTAACTATGGCTACACCTTC
CAWSLNYGYTF
>-|-|TRBV15|TRBJ2-5
TGTGCCACCAGCAGTGGCAGTCGGGATTTGGAGACCCAGTACTTC
CATSSGSRDLETQYF
>TRBD1|-|TRBV5-6|TRBJ2-1
TGTGCCAGCAGCTTGTTACAGGGGGCGCTTGTTGAGCAGTTCTTC
CASSLLQGALVEQFF
>TRBD2|-|TRBV27|TRBJ2-1
TGTGCCAGCAGTTTGGGAGCGGGGGGGCTTTACAATGAGCAGTTCTTC
CASSLGAGGLYNEQFF
>TRBD1|few|TRBV5-1|TRBJ2-5
TGCGCCAGCAGCTCCGGGACAGTCCAAGAGACCCAGTACTTC
CASSSGTVQETQYF
>-|-|TRBV19|TRBJ1-1
TGTGCCAGTAGTCTCAGACAGGAGGGGACTGAAGCTTTCTTT
CASSLRQEGTEAFF
>-|once|TRBV15|TRBJ2-3
TGTGCCACCGGGAGGGGGGAGCGCACAGATACGCAGTATTTT
CATGRGERTDTQYF
>-|many|TRBV25-1|TRBJ2-1
TGTGCCAGCAGACTAACTCAGGGGGGGCAGTTCTTC
CASRLTQGGQFF
>TRBD1|-|TRBV5-1|TRBJ1-4
TGCGCCAGCAGCTTGGGAACCGGGACAGCTGAAAAACTGTTTTTT
CASSLGTGTAEKLFF
>-|-|TRBV9|TRBJ2-7
TGTGCCAGCAGCGACCGGGGGGAGCAGTACTTC
CASSDRGEQYF
>-|-|TRBV27|TRBJ2-6
TGTGCCAGCAGTCACGGACAGTTTCGCTCTGGGGCCAACGTCCTGACTTTC
CASSHGQFRSGANVLTF
>-|-|TRBV2|TRBJ2-6
TGTGCCAGCAGTGTAGCTCCCTCGGGGGCCAACGTCCTGACTTTC
CASSVAPSGANVLTF
>-|few|TRBV19|TRBJ1-2
TGCCCGGGAAATGGTTCCTATGGCTACACCTTC
CPGNGSYGYTF
>TRBD1|few|TRBV5-1|TRBJ2-7
TGCGCCAGCAGCGAGGACAGGGGGCTCGAGCAGTACTTC
CASSEDRGLEQYF
>-|-|TRBV25-1|TRBJ1-2
TGTGCCAGCAGTGAACGTCAGGTGGGCTACACCTTC
CASSERQVGYTF
>-|-|TRBV19|TRBJ2-2
TGTGCCAGTATCCAAGGGGGTGTGAACACCGGGGAGCTGTTTTTT
CASIQGGVNTGELFF
>-|-|TRBV2|TRBJ2-1
TGTGCCAGCACCGCGAGCTCCTACAATGAGCAGTTCTTC
CASTASSYNEQFF
>-|few|TRBV5-5|TRBJ1-2
TGTGCCAGCAGCTTATATTCGGGGAACTTGGGCTACACCTTC
CASSLYSGNLGYTF
>-|few|TRBV6-1|TRBJ2-2
TGTGCCAGCAGTGAATCCTACACCGGGGAGCTGTTTTTT
CASSESYTGELFF
>-|-|TRBV10-3|TRBJ2-7
TGTGCCATCAGTGGCTTTGTCAACGAGCAGTACTTC
CAISGFVNEQYF
>TRBD1|-|TRBV7-3|TRBJ2-3
TGTGCCAGCAGCTTAACAGAGGGGGCTGATACGCAGTATTTT
CASSLTEGADTQYF
>TRBD2|-|TRBV4-3|TRBJ2-2
TGCGCCAGCAGCCTAATGAGAGCGGGGACCACCGGGGAGCTGTTTTTT
CASSLMRAGTTGELFF
>-|-|TRBV29-1|TRBJ1-2
TGCAGCGTTGAAAGAGGGGGGGTCGCGGTCACCTTC
CSVERGGVAVTF
>-|-|TRBV4-3|TRBJ2-7
TGCGCCAGCAGCGCCAGGGGCCATCGAAGTTCCGAGCAGTACTTC
CASSARGHRSSEQYF
>TRBD1|few|TRBV2|TRBJ1-5
TGTGCCAGCGGGACAGGATTCAATCAGCCCCAGCATTTT
CASGTGFNQPQHF
>-|-|TRBV7-3|TRBJ1-1
TGTGCCAGCAGTTACCGGGAGAACACTGAAGCTTTCTTT
CASSYRENTEAFF
>-|-|TRBV7-2|TRBJ2-7
TGTGCCAGCAGCCCTGGGGGATACGAGCAGTACTTC
CASSPGGYEQYF
>-|-|TRBV29-1|TRBJ1-1
TGCAGCGTTGACCGAGGAAGGGGAATGAACACTGAAGCTTTCTTT
CSVDRGRGMNTEAFF
>-|-|TRBV2|TRBJ1-4
TGTGCCAGCAGTGATGGGGCAATTGCTAATGAAAAACTGTTTTTT
CASSDGAIANEKLFF
>-|-|TRBV19|TRBJ1-6
TGTGCCAGTACCCCGGACACAACCATTCGGGCCCTCCACTTT
CASTPDTTIRALHF
>-|-|TRBV29-1|TRBJ2-5
TGCAGCGTTGGGGGGGCCGGGACCCAGTACTTC
CSVGGAGTQYF
>-|once|TRBV5-1|TRBJ1-1
TGCGCCAGCAGCGCCCAATTAGGGTCGAACACTGAAGCTTTCTTT
CASSAQLGSNTEAFF
>-|-|TRBV5-1|TRBJ1-2
TGCGCCAGCAGCTTGGGCGATTACGGCTACACCTTC
CASSLGDYGYTF
>-|-|TRBV29-1|TRBJ1-1
TGCAGCGTTTTCAAAGTCATGAACACTGAAGCTTTCTTT
CSVFKVMNTEAFF
>-|-|TRBV5-1|TRBJ2-3
TGCGCCAGCAGCTGGAACTCGTTCACAGATACGCAGTATTTT
CASSWNSFTDTQYF
>-|-|TRBV2|TRBJ2-7
TGTGCCAGCAAACGTATAGACTACGAGCAGTACTTC
CASKRIDYEQYF
>-|-|TRBV5-6|TRBJ1-1
TGTGCCAGCAGCTACCGCCAAGCCGACACTGAAGCTTTCTTT
CASSYRQADTEAFF
>TRBD1|few|TRBV6-1|TRBJ2-7
TGTGCCAGTGGGACAGGGGTTGCCTACGAGCAGTACTTC
CASGTGVAYEQYF
>-|-|TRBV9|TRBJ2-2
TGTGCCAGCAGCCAGACCTGGGGAAACACCGGGGAGCTGTTTTTT
CASSQTWGNTGELFF
>TRBD1|-|TRBV30|TRBJ2-2
TGTGCCTGGAGTGTAGGACAGGTGAACACCGGGGAGCTGTTTTTT
CAWSVGQVNTGELFF
>TRBD1|-|TRBV6-5|TRBJ2-2
TGTGCCAGCAGAGGGACAGTCACCGGGGAGCTGTTTTTT
CASRGTVTGELFF
>-|-|TRBV11-1|TRBJ1-1
TGTGCCAGCAGCTTAGACGGATTCGGTGAAGCTTTCTTT
CASSLDGFGEAFF
>-|-|TRBV25-1|TRBJ1-2
TGTGCCAGCAGTAACCCTCCTCGGGACTATGGCTACACCTTC
CASSNPPRDYGYTF
>TRBD1|-|TRBV27|TRBJ2-3
TGTGCCAGCAATAGACAGGGGATAGATACGCAGTATTTT
CASNRQGIDTQYF
>-|-|TRBV5-1|TRBJ1-1
TGCGCCAGCAGCCCGGGAGATACGACAGGCCCCAACACTGAAGCTTTCTTT
CASSPGDTTGPNTEAFF
>-|-|TRBV7-3|TRBJ2-1
TGTGCCAGCAGCCCTCTGGCGGGGGCCTCCAATGAGCAGTTCTTC
CASSPLAGASNEQFF
>-|-|TRBV6-6|TRBJ1-2
TGTGCCAGCAGTCCGGCAGGGGTAGGCGGCTACACCTTC
CASSPAGVGGYTF
>TRBD1|-|TRBV19|TRBJ2-5
TGTGCCAGTAGACAGGGGGCGCGTTCCGGAGAGACCCAGTACTTC
CASRQGARSGETQYF
>TRBD1|-|TRBV5-4|TRBJ1-5
TGTGCCAGCAGCTCGGACAGGGCGAATCAGCCCCAGCATTTT
CASSSDRANQPQHF
>-|few|TRBV7-8|TRBJ2-4
TGTGCCAGCAGCCACATCCGAGGGTCGGATGCCAAAAACATTCAGTACTTC
CASSHIRGSDAKNIQYF